The clone carrying this T cell receptor beta chain was observed a handful of times. The target antigen is unknown. The data originate from a study of identical twins. Whole-study results and caveats: Models, which agreed with sharing between unrelated individuals, nonetheless underestimated the out-of-frame TCR alpha sharing seen in monozygotic twins. Out-of-frame beta sequences exhibited a weaker degree of excess twin sharing.

TCRdb re-called the 5' RACE reads with MiXCR, one entry per CDR3 protein. The sample lists 200,000 or so distinct CDR3 sequences; more than 15% were seen once. CDR3 size: 14 residues. The V end lost 1 base, the J end lost 3 bases, and 7 bases lay between the germline ends. Looked up from germline, CDR1 is LNHNV and CDR2 is YYDKDF (reference sequence). The sample also formed part of further work on T cells expressing NK-cell markers. That investigation notes: Dominance of the CD3+CD56-NKG2C+ fraction by these clonotypes also held in several donors. No clear determination of HCMV specificity was made for expanded NKG2C+ T cell clones.

The sequence came from a woman in her late teens or twenties in good health. The V gene is TRBV15, the J gene TRBJ2-1; D unresolved. The sample taken for sequencing was CD8+ T cells sorted from blood. CDR3 sequence (DNA): TGTGCCACCAGCAGAGGGGCGGTCTACAATGAGCAGTTCTTC. Protein product: CATSRGAVYNEQFF.